These T cell receptor beta chains were read from a single sample in a study of T cell responses to AZD1222 COVID-19 vaccine. Clones were read by immunoSEQ multiplex PCR, and TCRdb kept only the in-frame ones, dropping some. The sample gives roughly 200,000 clones, around 88% of which show up once; 7.5% to 9.5% is in the top ten. This material consisted of peripheral blood, taken on day 0 of AZD1222 vaccination. The receptor source for this set is an adult in good health. Each CDR3 is given with its conserved first and last residue. The D gene is left open where the match is weak. A row's size may be missing; if present it is once, few, many or a size class.

>TRBJ2-2|TRBV4-1|NA|NA
TGCGCCAGCAGCCAGGAACACGGCGCCGGGGAGCTGTTTTTT
CASSQEHGAGELFF
>TRBJ1-5|TRBV19|NA|TRBD1
TGTGCCAGTAGTATTAGGGACAGGAGTGACAATCAGCCCCAGCATTTT
CASSIRDRSDNQPQHF
>TRBJ2-7|TRBV5-1|NA|TRBD1
TGCGCCAGCAGCTTAGGGACAGGGGACCCCCAACAGTACTTC
CASSLGTGDPQQYF
>TRBJ1-2|TRBV7-2|NA|TRBD1
TGTGCCAGCAGCTACGACGGGACAGGCGACTATGGCTACACCTTC
CASSYDGTGDYGYTF
>TRBJ2-7|TRBV7-9|NA|TRBD1
TGTGCCAGCAGTTCGACAGGGCAACCTAAAAACTACGAGCAGTACTTC
CASSSTGQPKNYEQYF
>TRBJ1-1|TRBV5-1|NA|NA
TGCGCCAGCAGCTTGGGTCGGACTACTAACACTGAAGCTTTCTTT
CASSLGRTTNTEAFF
>TRBJ2-7|TRBV6-5|NA|TRBD1
TGTGCCAGCAGTTACGCCGGGACAGCTCCATACGAGCAGTACTTC
CASSYAGTAPYEQYF
>TRBJ1-4|TRBV6-5|NA|NA
TGTGCCAGCAGTACCGGGCAGGGTTGGGAAAAACTGTTTTTT
CASSTGQGWEKLFF
>TRBJ1-6|TRBV6-5|NA|NA
TGTGCCAGCAGTTACTCAGGGAGCTATAATTCACCCCTCCACTTT
CASSYSGSYNSPLHF
>TRBJ2-3|TRBV24-1|NA|TRBD1
TGTGCCACCAGGTGGGGACAGGGTGCCGGCCTGGGACACACAGATACGCAGTATTTT
CATRWGQGAGLGHTDTQYF
>TRBJ2-7|TRBV7-9|NA|NA
TGTGCCAGCAGCTATCTCGGGGGAAGCTCCTACGAGCAGTACTTC
CASSYLGGSSYEQYF
>TRBJ2-1|TRBV18|NA|NA
TGTGCCAGCTCACCAAAGGCTCCGATCCAGTGGGGGGCTGAGTACAATGAGCAGTTCTTC
CASSPKAPIQWGAEYNEQFF
>TRBJ1-1|TRBV19|NA|NA
TGTGCCAGTAGTATAAGGTCCACGAACACTGAAGCTTTCTTT
CASSIRSTNTEAFF
>TRBJ2-3|TRBV9|once|NA
TGTGCCAGCAGCGTAGGGGGGCCCCAGGTAGATACGCAGTATTTT
CASSVGGPQVDTQYF
>TRBJ1-2|TRBV30|NA|NA
TGTGCCTGGAGGGACCGTCAGGGAGGATTCTATGGCTACACCTTC
CAWRDRQGGFYGYTF
>TRBJ1-4|TRBV2|NA|NA
TGTGCCAGCAGTGGGCCCGGGGCGGTAAATGAAAAACTGTTTTTT
CASSGPGAVNEKLFF
>TRBJ1-5|TRBV27|NA|TRBD1
TGTGCCAGCAGTTTCCGCGGGACAGGCGGATGGCCCCAGCATTTT
CASSFRGTGGWPQHF
>TRBJ1-4|TRBV28|NA|NA
TGTGCCAGCAGTTACCCCTCCGGGGTCGGCGGTGAAAAACTGTTTTTT
CASSYPSGVGGEKLFF
>TRBJ2-7|TRBV5-4|NA|TRBD1
TGTGCCAGCAGCACACAGACAGGGACCTACGAGCAGTACTTC
CASSTQTGTYEQYF
>TRBJ1-2|TRBV15|NA|NA
TGTGCCACACGGGACTTTACGACGTCCGGAGGCTACACCTTC
CATRDFTTSGGYTF
>TRBJ1-1|TRBV30|NA|NA
TGTGCCTGGGAGGCGGGACACTTT
CAWEAGHF
>TRBJ2-3|TRBV5-4|NA|TRBD2
TGTGCCAGCAGAGGGACTAGCGGGCACACAGATACGCAGTATTTT
CASRGTSGHTDTQYF
>TRBJ1-6|TRBV28|NA|NA
TGTGCCAGCAGTCCGGGGCGGACAAATTCACCCCTCCACTTT
CASSPGRTNSPLHF
>TRBJ1-1|TRBV20-1|NA|NA
TGCAGTGCTAGAGATAGGAGAGAAGCTTTCTTT
CSARDRREAFF